Below are 29 T cell receptor beta chains sequenced from a single sample in a study of T cells in Graves' hyperthyroidism and ophthalmopathy. RNA transcripts yielded amplified TCR beta CDR3 regions. First-round RT-PCR with HTBI primers amplified the TCR CDR3 region. Via MiXCR, TCRdb re-called the multiplex PCR reads, giving one row per CDR3 protein. Of 500,000 to 600,000 distinct CDR3 sequences in the sample, just over 45% were seen once. What was sequenced was peripheral blood or thyroid tissue (not recorded which). The source of these receptors is an adult woman with Graves' disease, either hyperthyroidism or ophthalmopathy (not recorded which).

The chain carries TRBV9 and TRBJ1-4; D is unclear. Germline values: CDR1 SGDLS, CDR2 YYNGEE. The CDR3 runs to 16 residues. Deletions cut 7 bases from V and 0 bases from J, with 16 bases between. The CDR3 DNA is TGTGCCAGCTCACCACGGACGCCTGCAACTAATGAAAAACTGTTTTTT. It yields the protein CASSPRTPATNEKLFF.

This clonotype occurred many times. This sequence joins TRBV5-1 and TRBJ1-1; the match to TRBD1 covers 7 bases. Germline V gene data show CDR1 as SGHRS and CDR2 as YFSETQ. The V segment lost 4 bases and the J segment 7 bases; nucleotides outside the gene matches: 4. This CDR3 region has 12 residues. This CDR3 reads CASSLTGNEAFF. CDR3 coding DNA: TGCGCCAGCAGCCTGACAGGGAATGAAGCTTTCTTT.

This clonotype has at least ten counts. V is TRBV6-2 or TRBV6-3 and J is TRBJ2-5; 11 bases are shared with TRBD2. Trimming removed 1 base from V and 1 base from J; junction bases left unmatched: 5. The CDR3 consists of 17 residues. CDR1 MNHEY and CDR2 SVGEGT come from the germline V gene. For the CDR3, the DNA is TGTGCCAGCAGTTACTGGCTAGCGGGAGGAATCCAAGAGACCCAGTACTTC. Its protein product is CASSYWLAGGIQETQYF.

This clonotype was found many times. CDR3 nucleotide sequence: TGTGCCAGCAGCACTTCCATGGATTCACCCCTCCACTTT. Translation gives CASSTSMDSPLHF. The J gene is TRBJ1-6, the V gene TRBV7-2; D uncertain. CDR3 length: 13 residues. Germline CDR1 SGHTA, CDR2 FQGNSA. V lost 5 bases and J 8 bases, leaving 10 bases between the germline ends. Filled out from reference TRBV7-2 and TRBJ1-6, the complete variable domain reads GAGVSQSPSNKVTEKGKDVELRCDPISGHTALYWYRQSLGQGLEFLIYFQGNSAPDKSGLPSDRFSAERTGGSVSTLTIQRTQQEDSAVYLCASSTSMDSPLHFGNGTRLTVT.

In its sample, this clonotype was seen many times. This rearrangement joins TRBV5-1 to TRBJ1-1; possibly TRBD1 for D (6 bases). V shed 4 bases and J shed 6 bases, with 19 bases lying between them. This CDR3 comprises 15 residues. Germline V gives CDR1 SGHRS, CDR2 YFSETQ. The CDR3 loop reads CASSASQGILSEAFF. CDR3 bases: TGCGCCAGCAGCGCGAGCCAGGGGATTCTATCTGAAGCTTTCTTT.

This clonotype appeared many times. CDR3: CASSYRGLGNSPLHF. The CDR3 nucleotides are TGTGCCAGCAGTTACAGGGGGCTCGGGAATTCACCCCTCCACTTT. This chain uses TRBV6-5 with TRBJ1-6; 7 nucleotides line up with TRBD1. Germline trimming cut 2 bases from V and 7 bases from J; bases unmatched to any gene: 5. The germline CDR1 and CDR2 sequences are MNHEY and SVGAGI. The CDR3 extends over 15 amino acids.

This clonotype was recorded at least ten times. The J gene is TRBJ1-4, the V gene TRBV4-2, with D possibly matching TRBD1 (6 bases). This CDR3 is 14 amino acids long. CDR1 LGHNA and CDR2 YNFKEQ come from the germline V gene. V lost 3 bases, J lost 5 bases, and 10 bases lay in between. CDR3 loop: CASSHGQMNEKLFF. CDR3 nucleotides: TGTGCCAGCAGCCACGGACAGATGAATGAAAAACTGTTTTTT.

A note on this clonotype: This CDR3 fails to terminate in the conserved phenylalanine or tryptophan, so it likely reflects a read error. No DNA is shown, since the ends of the CDR3 on it are uncertain; the CDR3 is the one TCRdb lists. The J gene is TRBJ1-4, the V gene TRBV13; the D call of TRBD1 is as the table states it, not checked on the DNA. The CDR3 is 10 amino acids long, termini counted. CDR1 PRHDT and CDR2 FYEKMQ come from the germline V gene (reference sequence). CDR3 amino acids: CASSFGQGNY.

CDR3 region: CATSFGQEGEAFF. The CDR3 bases are TGTGCCACCAGCTTCGGACAGGAGGGTGAAGCTTTCTTT. V and J are TRBV24-1 and TRBJ1-1; 7 nucleotides agree with TRBD1. The CDR3 totals 13 residues. The trim removed 7 bases at V and 7 bases at J, leaving 8 bases unmatched. The germline CDR1 and CDR2 sequences are KGHDR and SFDVKD.

This clonotype was recorded a few times. The chain has TRBV7-6 and TRBJ2-3; no reliable D call. The V end lost 1 base, the J end lost 6 bases, and 14 bases lay between the germline ends. Germline CDR1 reads SGHVS; CDR2 reads FNYEAQ. This CDR3 comprises 15 residues. CDR3 in amino acids: CASSLEGQLLDTQYF. The CDR3 nucleotides read TGTGCCAGCAGCTTAGAAGGGCAGCTTTTGGATACGCAGTATTTT. The whole variable domain, filled in from reference TRBV7-6 and TRBJ2-3, reads GAGVSQSPRYKVTKRGQDVALRCDPISGHVSLYWYRQALGQGPEFLTYFNYEAQQDKSGLPNDRFSAERPEGSISTLTIQRTEQRDSAMYRCASSLEGQLLDTQYFGPGTRLTVL.

V is TRBV9 and J is TRBJ1-2; 10 positions match TRBD1. This CDR3 is built from 13 residues. The V gene end was trimmed by 8 bases and the J gene end by 7 bases; junction bases not matched to a gene: 8. Germline lookup yields CDR1 SGDLS and CDR2 YYNGEE. In nucleotides, the CDR3 is TGTGCCAGTACGCGAGGACAGGGGGTTGGCTACACCTTC. Protein product: CASTRGQGVGYTF.

This clonotype was observed at least ten times. J is TRBJ2-6 and V is TRBV3-1, with D perhaps being TRBD1 or TRBD2 (5 bases each). Per the germline V gene, CDR1 is LGHDT and CDR2 is YNNKEL (reference sequence). V was cut by 0 bases and J by 0 bases, with 12 bases left in between. The CDR3 has 18 amino acids. The CDR3 spells CASSQDRGRVSGANVLTF. In DNA, the CDR3 is TGTGCCAGCAGCCAAGATCGGGGACGGGTCTCTGGGGCCAACGTCCTGACTTTC.

This clonotype was seen many times. V is TRBV7-6 and J is TRBJ1-3; D remains ambiguous. This CDR3 has 15 residues. Germline CDR1 SGHVS, CDR2 FNYEAQ. V lost 5 bases and J 6 bases, leaving 17 bases between the germline ends. The CDR3 sequence is CASSARFRDPNTIYF. For the CDR3, the DNA is TGTGCCAGCAGCGCGAGATTTCGGGATCCAAACACCATATATTTT. The variable domain in full, with the rest retrieved from reference TRBV7-6 and TRBJ1-3, is GAGVSQSPRYKVTKRGQDVALRCDPISGHVSLYWYRQALGQGPEFLTYFNYEAQQDKSGLPNDRFSAERPEGSISTLTIQRTEQRDSAMYRCASSARFRDPNTIYFGEGSWLTVV.

There are a few counts of this clonotype. The chain carries TRBV6-1 and TRBJ1-2; D might be TRBD1 (6 bases). Trimming stripped 2 bases from V and 4 bases from J, with 14 bases between. CDR3 length: 15 residues. The V gene's germline CDR1 is MNHNS and CDR2 SASEGT. This chain's CDR3 is CASSEIGRGAYGYTF. As DNA, the CDR3 is TGTGCCAGCAGTGAAATAGGCAGGGGCGCCTATGGCTACACCTTC.

This clonotype has ten or more counts. The V call is TRBV9, the J call TRBJ2-3, with 8 bases aligning to TRBD1. J was trimmed by 3 bases and V by 4 bases; bases with no gene match: 13. Germline V gene data show CDR1 as SGDLS and CDR2 as YYNGEE. The CDR3 consists of 17 residues. The CDR3, as DNA: TGTGCCAGCAGCTCCAGCGGACAGGGATGGGAAACAGATACGCAGTATTTT. This encodes CASSSSGQGWETDTQYF.

The chain has TRBV24-1 and TRBJ2-5; weak D call: TRBD2 (5 bases). V was cut by 4 bases and J by 1 base, with 9 bases left in between. The CDR3 sequence is 14 residues long. The germline V gene has CDR1 KGHDR and CDR2 SFDVKD. The CDR3 loop is CATSESGSQETQYF. The DNA for the CDR3 is TGTGCCACCAGTGAGTCGGGGTCCCAAGAGACCCAGTACTTC.

This clonotype was seen only a few times. The chain couples TRBV20-1 to TRBJ1-6; D gene ambiguous. Germline CDR1 and CDR2: DFQATT and SNEGSKA (reference sequence). V lost 4 bases and J 7 bases, leaving 11 bases between the germline ends. This CDR3 is 13 amino acids long. The CDR3 sequence: CSATAVYNSPLHF. CDR3 nucleotides: TGCAGTGCTACGGCAGTATACAATTCACCCCTCCACTTT.

J is TRBJ1-6 and V is TRBV20-1; D unresolved. Germline V gene lookup returns CDR1 DFQATT and CDR2 SNEGSKA (reference sequence). This CDR3 is built from 14 residues. Trimming stripped 6 bases from V and 9 bases from J, with 18 bases between. The CDR3 protein is CSARKLDGGSPLHF. The CDR3 DNA sequence: TGCAGTGCCCGGAAGCTGGACGGAGGTTCACCCCTCCACTTT.

This clonotype was picked up a small number of times. The V and J genes are TRBV10-3 and TRBJ1-6, with 10 positions matching TRBD1. The CDR3 sequence is 15 residues long. Looked up from germline, CDR1 is ENHRY and CDR2 is SYGVKD. Trimming removed 6 bases from V and 8 bases from J; junction bases left unmatched: 7. CDR3 DNA sequence: TGTGCCATCAGCCAGCTCGGGACAGGGGATTCACCCCTCCACTTT. It is translated as CAISQLGTGDSPLHF.

The chain couples TRBV2 to TRBJ1-5; D perhaps matches TRBD1 (6 bases). Germline values: CDR1 SNHLY, CDR2 FYNNEI. V was shortened by 4 bases and J by 0 bases, with 13 bases between the two germline ends. The CDR3 totals 16 residues. CDR3 in DNA: TGTGCCAGCAGTGGTGCTGACAGGTATAGCAATCAGCCCCAGCATTTT. It specifies CASSGADRYSNQPQHF.

This clonotype was counted ten times or more. The CDR3 nucleotides are TGTGCCAGCAGTTACCACTCCGGGAGAGAAGAGACCCAGTACTTC. As protein: CASSYHSGREETQYF. This chain uses TRBV6-5 with TRBJ2-5, with D tentatively TRBD2 (6 bases). The CDR3 is 15 amino acids. V lost 2 bases to trimming and J lost 3 bases, with 13 bases between them. The germline gives CDR1 MNHEY, CDR2 SVGAGI.

In the case of this clonotype: Without the conserved terminal phenylalanine or tryptophan, this CDR3 likely stems from a read error. V usage is TRBV6-5 and J usage is TRBJ1-1, with D possibly being TRBD1 (5 bases). V was clipped by 5 bases and J by 4 bases, with 14 bases between them. Germline lookup yields CDR1 MNHEY and CDR2 SVGAGI. The CDR3 is 14 amino acids. The CDR3 DNA follows: TGTGCCAGCAGTCGCGTCCGAAGGGGCACTGAAGCTTTCCTT. Encoded protein: CASSRVRRGTEAFL.

This clonotype has only a few counts. Its ends do not fully match the called genes, so a read error is possible. The chain links TRBV6-4 to TRBJ1-6, with D perhaps matching TRBD1 (6 bases). The germline V gene has CDR1 MRHNA and CDR2 SNTAGT. The CDR3 has 13 residues. CDR3 sequence: CASSEGGESPLHF. CDR3 sequence (DNA): TGCGCCAGCAGTGAGGGGGGAGAATCACCCCTCCACTTT.

On this clonotype: It may be a read error: a sequence one base away is much more abundant. The J gene is TRBJ1-4, the V gene TRBV20-1, with 7 positions matching TRBD1. The CDR3 has 15 residues. In germline, CDR1 is DFQATT, CDR2 SNEGSKA (reference sequence). DNA for the CDR3: TGCAGTACTAGAGACCCGGGACAGAATAATGAAAAACTGTTTTTT. Protein product: CSTRDPGQNNEKLFF.

This clonotype was seen at least ten times. V and J are TRBV15 and TRBJ2-6, with D tentatively TRBD2 (5 bases). V dropped 0 bases and J dropped 1 base, with 7 bases sitting between them. CDR1 is LNHNV, CDR2 YYDKDF, per germline (reference sequence). This CDR3 has 16 amino acids. CDR3 sequence: CATSREGDSGANVLTF. The CDR3 nucleotides are TGTGCCACCAGCAGAGAGGGAGATTCTGGGGCCAACGTCCTGACTTTC. Using reference TRBV15 and TRBJ2-6 for the parts outside the CDR3, the full variable domain is DAMVIQNPRYQVTQFGKPVTLSCSQTLNHNVMYWYQQKSSQAPKLLFHYYDKDFNNEADTPDNFQSRRPNTSFCFLDIRSPGLGDTAMYLCATSREGDSGANVLTFGAGSRLTVL.

This clonotype was detected many times. V gene TRBV10-3 combines with J gene TRBJ2-2; D remains ambiguous. The germline CDR1 and CDR2 sequences are ENHRY and SYGVKD. V was pared by 7 bases and J by 3 bases, with 6 bases between. The length of the CDR3 is 12 residues. CDR3 in amino acids: CAIITDTGELFF. CDR3 nucleotide sequence: TGTGCCATCATCACGGACACCGGGGAGCTGTTTTTT.

The V call is TRBV15, the J call TRBJ2-3; 7 bases align to TRBD2. V lost 5 bases and J lost 5; bases outside the gene matches: 13. Germline loops: CDR1 LNHNV, CDR2 YYDKDF (reference sequence). This CDR3 has 16 residues. CDR3 loop: CATSSDGGSSGDTQYF. The CDR3 DNA reads TGTGCCACCAGCTCCGACGGGGGGTCCTCGGGAGATACGCAGTATTTT.

This clonotype was counted ten times or more. The rearrangement joins TRBV14 to TRBJ1-1; D is undetermined. This CDR3 spans 12 amino acids. From germline, CDR1 is SGHDN and CDR2 FVKESK. Trimming left V 0 bases short and J 11 bases short, with 10 bases between. CDR3 DNA: TGTGCCAGCAGCCAAGATGGACGGGCGGCTTTCTTT. Amino acids: CASSQDGRAAFF.

Of note for this clonotype: A single base separates this from a much larger clone, so it may be a read error. CDR3 in amino acids: CAISGDASGSANSGANVLTF. CDR3 sequence (DNA): TGTGCCATCAGTGGAGACGCTAGCGGGAGTGCAAACTCTGGGGCCAACGTCCTGACTTTC. The V call is TRBV10-3, the J call TRBJ2-6; TRBD2 aligns across 10 bases. Trimming at V came to 4 bases and at J to 0 bases, leaving 12 bases not matched to a gene. In germline, CDR1 is ENHRY, CDR2 SYGVKD. The CDR3 runs 20 residues.